Here is one T cell receptor (beta chain) with its context. Its specificity is unknown. The sample comes from a study of Tregs in tolerant kidney transplant recipients. Study-wide results and limits: Nucleotide sequences could not be compared across some patients' samples due to primer changes. Tolerant patients' donor-specific Tregs expanded beyond overall Tregs, suggesting antigen-driven growth. The most relevant donor-specific Treg TCRbeta repertoire apparently came from expansion with activated donor B cells.

Related graft donors supplied nonmyeloablative bone marrow transplants, and mixed chimerism was transient. Thawed PBMCs were FACS-sorted into unstimulated CD4+CD25+CD127- regulatory T cells, CD4+CD25- non-regulatory cells, CD4 and CD8 cells. This CDR3 contains 15 residues. CDR1 and CDR2 (germline): SGHRS, YFSETQ. V gave up 2 bases and J gave up 8 bases; unmatched junction bases: 8. Profiled with immunoSEQ multiplex PCR; TCRdb holds only in-frame clones, not every one. The sample yields 65,000 to 85,000 clones, 91% seen once. The gene calls are TRBV5-1 and TRBJ2-4; 9 nucleotides agree with TRBD1. The clonotype originates from a human patient who received a combined kidney and bone marrow transplant. Some T cells may be provided by the graft donor. The specimen comprised CD4+ T cells from blood (PBMCs), sampled 24 months after the transplant. CDR3 region: CASSLRTGEGYIQYF. The CDR3 region has the DNA TGCGCCAGCAGCTTAAGGACAGGGGAAGGATACATTCAGTACTTC.